This T cell receptor beta chain derives from a study of Graves' ophthalmopathy and Graves' hyperthyroidism (dated by TCRdb to the late 2010s). As for the study more broadly: Peripheral blood was collected before any treatment was given, at the time of initial diagnosis. An independent validation cohort was composed of 18 to 20 hyperthyroidism patients and approximately 15 patients who later progressed from hyperthyroidism to ophthalmopathy. To tell Graves' ophthalmopathy apart from Graves' hyperthyroidism, and to predict which patients would progress to ophthalmopathy, the study relied on TCR beta repertoire signatures. To explore V-J signatures that separate ophthalmopathy from hyperthyroidism, a discovery set of about a hundred patients was enrolled, consisting of 43 with ophthalmopathy and some 59 with stable hyperthyroidism. The 100 or so discovery patients were divided at random into training and test sets in a 7:3 ratio. In total, 135 blood samples were TCR-sequenced: 40 to 45 ophthalmopathy, over 70 hyperthyroidism and approximately 17 hyperthyroidism-to-ophthalmopathy patients. Following sampling, methimazole starting at 30 mg daily was administered to hyperthyroidism patients, and high-dose intravenous methylprednisolone was administered to ophthalmopathy patients. In a handful of hyperthyroidism patients, the T-cell repertoire of thyroid tissue was compared with the T-cell repertoire of blood.

The paper as a whole reports these results and caveats: No statistical method was used to predetermine the sample size, and group allocation was not hidden from the investigators. In validation, the model predicted ophthalmopathy progression with nearly 71% sensitivity and approximately 75% specificity; 12 predicted patients were CT-confirmed with GO in a median of about 7.1 months. Most of the expanded thyroid clonotypes with a frequency above 0.001 were also detected in blood, and it was suggested that the thyroid immune response may be reflected by blood repertoires. In cross-validation, the 13-signature model distinguished ophthalmopathy from stable hyperthyroidism with 87.88% sensitivity and around 84% specificity, while in the test set the corresponding values were 80% and 75%.

This clonotype was detected ten times or more. This receptor's antigen is unknown. No base quality information exists; no much larger clone differs at one position. Reading the germline V gene gives CDR1 MNHEY and CDR2 SVGEGT. Measured from the cysteine to the phenylalanine, the CDR3 is 13 residues long. Left in the record is the CDR3 DNA by itself, 39 bases read in frame from the first base. V gives up 5 bases and J gives up 4 bases, and the segment between their germline ends measures 11 bases. Ophthalmopathy patients had moderately to severely active disease, Clinical Activity Score of at least 3, NOSPECS grade of at least 4, and disease duration under 3 months. Patients were excluded if they had other autoimmune diseases, uncontrolled infections, pregnancy or lactation. Clinical symptoms, serum thyroxine, TRAb, thyroid ultrasound and orbital computed tomography formed the basis of the diagnosis. Ficoll-Paque density gradient centrifugation was used to isolate PBMCs from under 11 ml of fresh peripheral blood. Trizol reagent was used to extract the total RNA, and its quality was then checked on an Agilent 2100 Bioanalyzer.

TCR beta CDR3 regions were amplified from RNA transcripts for repertoire sequencing. The first round was an RT-PCR using HTBI primers with the Qiagen OneStep RT-PCR kit, and this first round was followed by a second-round multiplex PCR, then size selection and purification. Sequencing of the libraries was carried out on an Illumina HiSeq2000 in paired-end mode with 100 bp reads. On the authors' methods: SOAPnuke was used for read processing, and reads with adapters, uncalled bases, a mean Phred below 15, or no exact constant-primer or identifier match were discarded. High-quality paired reads were merged with COPE v1.2.5. Each unique nucleotide sequence was treated as a clonotype, and MiTCR v1.1 was used to align the clonotypes to the IMGT TRB V, D and J references. The analysis was limited to V-J combinations with a frequency above 0.0001, which together covered more than 99% of repertoires. A TCR clonal expansion and chaos score per V-J combination was defined as the ratio of F50 clonal expansion to chaos observed in the TCRdist matrix. Welch's t-statistics and random forest were used to reduce features to approximately 13 V-J combinations, which were fed into a naive Bayes classifier. Thyroid-blood repertoire similarity was quantified with the Morisita-Horn index. Clones were called with MiXCR by TCRdb after fastp trimmed the public reads at Q25, and only in-frame beta chains were retained. Duplicate CDR3 protein sequences are folded into a single record with the most common DNA and genes. The V and J calls were not made by the authors but by TCRdb's processing. The sample data list some 160,000 distinct CDR3 sequences, and 35% to 50% of these were observed just once. The ten largest account for 8% to 9.5% of the sample.

The receptor comes from a man aged 25 to 45 with Graves' ophthalmopathy. Donor details come from another sample of the same person, matched by shared clones. Source material: peripheral blood. The chain is made from TRBV6-2 or TRBV6-3 and TRBJ1-1, with no D gene named confidently. The CDR3 in this case is CASSIRRITEAFF. The nucleotide sequence is given as TGTGCCAGCAGTATTCGACGTATCACTGAAGCTTTCTTT.